This T cell receptor beta chain was captured in a study of T cells after yellow fever vaccination. Study-wide findings and caveats: Re-detected after boosting: most primary clones, more than 95% of CD4 and 80% to 90% of CD8. The secondary response showed a weaker magnitude and a faster peak, day 5 versus 15.

This clonotype was observed a few times. What it binds is unknown. The CDR3 runs 13 residues. Germline-derived CDR1 and CDR2 are SGHAT and FQNNGV. Trimming cost V 1 base and J 10 bases, with 11 bases left between them. Synthesis of TCR cDNA relied on 5'RACE template switching, which attached a universal primer site and UMIs. TCRdb processed the 5' RACE reads anew with MiXCR; each CDR3 protein has one entry. The data hold 400,000 or so distinct CDR3 sequences, with 15% to 20% observed a single time. The V and J genes are TRBV11-2 and TRBJ2-1; D is undetermined. The sequence was obtained from a man between 18 and 29 years old who received the YFV17D yellow fever vaccine. Sequenced material: PBMCs, taken before the yellow fever booster vaccination. The CDR3 nucleotides are TGTGCCAGCAGCTTAGGATGGGTCGGGGAGCAGTTCTTC. It specifies CASSLGWVGEQFF.